This T cell receptor (beta chain) was documented in a study of T cells in Graves' hyperthyroidism and ophthalmopathy (dated by TCRdb to the late 2010s). Background for the entire study: Peripheral blood samples were taken at initial diagnosis, before any treatment was given. In addition, the study compared T-cell repertoires in thyroid tissue and in blood from several Graves' hyperthyroidism patients. Prospective prediction of ophthalmopathy was tested in an independent validation cohort of about 19 hyperthyroidism patients and 17 patients who later progressed to ophthalmopathy. TCR V-J signatures able to tell the groups apart were searched for in a discovery cohort of more than 90 patients, of whom under 45 had Graves' ophthalmopathy and roughly 59 had stable Graves' hyperthyroidism. The paper reports TCR Vbeta CDR3 sequencing of 140 or so peripheral blood samples: 43 ophthalmopathy, around 80 hyperthyroidism and around 17 progressor patients. After blood sampling, hyperthyroidism patients were treated with methimazole at a starting dose of 30 mg daily, and ophthalmopathy patients were treated with high-dose intravenous methylprednisolone. The 80 to 100 discovery patients were randomly divided into training and test sets at a 7:3 ratio.

The TCR beta CDR3 regions were amplified from RNA transcripts. The first round of RT-PCR for the TCR CDR3 was performed with the HTBI primer set and the Qiagen OneStep RT-PCR kit. A second multiplex PCR round built the libraries, followed by size selection and purification. Libraries were sequenced paired-end with 100 bp reads on an Illumina HiSeq2000. As for the original processing: SOAPnuke was used to process the raw data, with reads discarded if the reads contained adapters or uncalled bases, had a mean Phred below 15, or lacked an exact constant-primer or identifier match. High-quality paired reads were merged with COPE v1.2.5, and unique nucleotide sequences were defined as clonotypes. Clonotypes were aligned to IMGT TRBV, TRBD and TRBJ reference segments using MiTCR v1.1. Only V-J combinations with frequency above 0.0001, covering roughly 99% of repertoires, were analysed. A TCS score was defined as the ratio of F50 (clonal expansion) to E x V (chaos), with BLOSUM62-based TCRdist applied between CDR3 peptides within each V-J. Welch's t-statistics and random forest reduced several hundred V-J features to 10 to 15, which were used in a naive Bayes classifier (R e1071). TCRdb itself trimmed the public reads at Q25 with fastp, ran MiXCR and retained productive beta chains. Each record represents a unique CDR3 protein, reported with the most common genes and DNA among its rows. The V and J calls follow TCRdb's processing rather than the paper's. Recorded for this sample are about 480,000 distinct CDR3 sequences; roughly a quarter of them occurred a single time. Roughly 12% of the sample goes to the ten largest clones.

This clonotype showed up many times. Its specific antigen is unknown. One base away there is no much larger clone; base qualities are not given. From the cysteine through the phenylalanine, the CDR3 covers 14 amino acids. Solely the CDR3 DNA is kept, with 42 bases framed from the first base. CDR1 SGHRS and CDR2 YFSETQ were looked up in the germline V gene. V is cut by 3 bases and J by 6 bases, and the space between the germline ends is 13 bases. Ophthalmopathy patients had moderately to severely active disease, with a Clinical Activity Score of 3 or more, a NOSPECS grade of 4 or more, and a disease duration of less than 3 months. Patients with uncontrolled infections, other autoimmune diseases, pregnancy or lactation were excluded. Diagnoses were based on clinical symptoms, serum thyroxine and TRAb, thyroid ultrasound and orbital computed tomography. PBMCs were separated from under 12 ml of fresh peripheral blood using Ficoll-Paque density gradient centrifugation. Total RNA was extracted using Trizol reagent, and RNA quality was assessed on an Agilent 2100 Bioanalyzer.

Summary of the overall study and its limitations: No statistical method was used to fix the sample size in advance, and group allocation was not hidden from the investigators. In validation, progression to ophthalmopathy was predicted by the model with more than 65% sensitivity and 72.22% specificity, a median of about 6 months before onset. Most expanded thyroid clonotypes (frequency above 0.001) were also found in blood, which suggests that blood repertoires may mirror thyroid immune responses. A model built on a 13 V-J signature distinguished ophthalmopathy from stable hyperthyroidism, reaching roughly 88% sensitivity and around 81% specificity in cross-validation and 80%/75% in testing.

The receptor comes from a woman aged 25 to 39 with Graves' ophthalmopathy. Here the chain combines TRBV5-1 and TRBJ2-4, and the D gene may be TRBD1, 5 bases matching. The source material was blood. The CDR3 sequence is CASSSGADPNIQYF. The DNA sequence is TGCGCCAGCAGCTCTGGGGCCGACCCAAACATTCAGTACTTC.